This T cell receptor (beta chain) was sequenced for a study of metastatic and nonmetastatic thyroid tumors. The CDR3 spans 13 residues. V lost 3 bases to trimming and J lost 1 base, with 6 bases between them. This clone showed up just a few times. Thyroid surgery was preceded by no treatment in any patient. TCRdb reprocessed the PCR reads using MiXCR. The sample lists about 13,000 clones; about 33% were seen once. The rearrangement links TRBV12-3 or TRBV12-4 to TRBJ1-2; D is undetermined. This clonotype was sampled from a male donor with papillary thyroid cancer or a benign thyroid nodule (not recorded which). Some clones in this sample may be carry-over from other donors' samples. The sample taken for sequencing was tumor tissue. CDR3 loop: CASSFNGNYGYTF. DNA of the CDR3: TGTGCCAGCAGTTTTAACGGTAACTATGGCTACACCTTC.